This T cell receptor (beta chain) was captured in a study of technical replicates of blood from four donors. Per the germline V gene, CDR1 is SGDLS and CDR2 is YYNGEE. V shed 2 bases and J 5 bases; nucleotides not matched to a gene: 8. The CDR3 contains 15 residues. TCRdb's copy holds only in-frame clones and misses some; the assay was immunoSEQ multiplex PCR. The data contain tens of thousands of clones, 88% of them singletons. This chain connects TRBV9 to TRBJ2-5; TRBD2 matches 8 bases. Input material: PBMCs. This TCR was recovered from a human donor in good health. Some clones in this sample may be carry-over from other donors' samples. Here the CDR3 DNA reads TGTGCCAGCAGCGTCTCAACGGGAGGGGCTGAGACCCAGTACTTC. It yields the protein CASSVSTGGAETQYF.